The 20 T cell receptor beta chains below were found in one sample sequenced in a study of T cells after yellow fever vaccination. MiXCR was run by TCRdb on the 5' RACE reads, yielding one entry per CDR3 protein. This table holds some 500,000 distinct CDR3 sequences, roughly 13% found once. The starting material was PBMCs, obtained on the day of the yellow fever booster vaccination. The receptors were gathered from a man aged 30 to 39 who received the YFV17D yellow fever vaccine.

This clonotype was observed a few times. The chain links TRBV5-4 to TRBJ2-1; D is unresolved. Trimming pared 1 base from V and 9 bases from J, leaving 8 bases between. This CDR3 spans 12 amino acids. Germline loops: CDR1 SGHNT, CDR2 YYREEE (reference sequence). The chain's CDR3 is CASSLHSSEQFF. The DNA of the CDR3 is TGTGCCAGCAGCTTGCACTCCTCTGAGCAGTTCTTC.

V gene TRBV12-3 or TRBV12-4 combines with J gene TRBJ1-1; 9 bases align to TRBD1. The CDR3 length is 13 residues. J gave up 3 bases and V 6 bases, and 2 bases lay outside the gene matches. As DNA, the CDR3 is TGTGCCAGCAGCCGGGACAGGGACACTGAAGCTTTCTTT. Its protein is CASSRDRDTEAFF.

This clonotype was seen once. V and J are TRBV11-3 and TRBJ2-1, with 12 bases that match TRBD1. Trimming took 5 bases from V and 9 from J; bases not matched to a gene: 11. Looked up from germline, CDR1 is SGHNT and CDR2 is YENEEA. The CDR3 is made up of 16 amino acids. CDR3 coding DNA: TGTGCCAGCAGCCCTAATGAGGGACAGGGGGCGCTTGAGCAGTTCTTC. Protein product: CASSPNEGQGALEQFF.

The sample holds a few counts of this clonotype. The V call is TRBV12-3 or TRBV12-4, the J call TRBJ2-1; unclear D gene. The V end was cut by 5 bases, the J end by 1 base, with 9 bases between. This CDR3 is 14 amino acids long. The CDR3 DNA reads TGTGCCAGCAGTCAGCAGAGGTCCTACAATGAGCAGTTCTTC. It codes for CASSQQRSYNEQFF.

This clonotype appeared a few times. V is TRBV19 and J is TRBJ1-2, with D hard to call. CDR3 length: 15 amino acids. The germline V and J ends were trimmed by 3 bases and 2 bases, with 13 bases remaining between them. Germline loops: CDR1 LNHDA, CDR2 SQIVND (reference sequence). The chain's CDR3 is CASSIQRHRNYGYTF. The CDR3 DNA reads as TGTGCCAGTAGTATTCAGAGGCATCGGAACTATGGCTACACCTTC.

The sample holds many counts of this clonotype. The chain combines TRBV20-1 with TRBJ2-1; D call uncertain. V lost 5 bases and J 10 bases, leaving 12 bases between the germline ends. This CDR3 region has 11 residues. Germline V CDR1 and CDR2: DFQATT, SNEGSKA (reference sequence). The CDR3 loop reads CSAPLSAEQFF. For the CDR3, the DNA is TGCAGTGCTCCCCTTTCCGCAGAGCAGTTCTTC.

This clonotype showed up just a few times. The chain carries TRBV5-1 and TRBJ2-7; a possible D gene is TRBD2 (6 bases). From germline, CDR1 is SGHRS and CDR2 YFSETQ. The CDR3 has 15 residues. V was trimmed by 2 bases and J by 2 bases, leaving 14 bases between them. The CDR3 DNA reads TGCGCCAGCAGCTTATCCGGCGGGATCACCTACGAGCAGTACTTC. Residues: CASSLSGGITYEQYF.

V usage is TRBV7-9 and J usage is TRBJ1-1; D gene uncertain. Trimming cost V 0 bases and J 6 bases, with 11 bases left between them. The CDR3 sequence is 14 residues long. CDR1 is SEHNR and CDR2 is FQNEAQ in the germline V gene (reference sequence). The CDR3 protein is CASSLARSHPEAFF. The CDR3 DNA is TGTGCCAGCAGCTTAGCGCGTTCGCATCCTGAAGCTTTCTTT. The full variable domain, rest sourced from reference TRBV7-9 and TRBJ1-1, is DTGVSQNPRHKITKRGQNVTFRCDPISEHNRLYWYRQTLGQGPEFLTYFQNEAQLEKSRLLSDRFSAERPKGSFSTLEIQRTEQGDSAMYLCASSLARSHPEAFFGQGTRLTVV.

This clonotype has a handful of counts. The rearrangement links TRBV20-1 to TRBJ1-4, with a tentative D call TRBD1 (6 bases). Between the trimmed V and J ends, which lost 5 bases and 7 bases, there was a span of 8 bases. From germline, CDR1 is DFQATT and CDR2 SNEGSKA (reference sequence). CDR3 length: 11 amino acids. CDR3 residues: CSAEDSEKLFF. CDR3 DNA: TGCAGTGCTGAGGACAGTGAAAAACTGTTTTTT.

The chain carries TRBV20-1 and TRBJ2-5, with D perhaps matching TRBD2 (5 bases). The germline V and J ends were trimmed by 1 base and 0 bases, with 12 bases remaining between them. Germline loops: CDR1 DFQATT, CDR2 SNEGSKA (reference sequence). The length of the CDR3 is 15 residues. The CDR3 is CSARGERTYQETQYF. As DNA, the CDR3 is TGCAGTGCTAGAGGCGAGCGGACTTACCAAGAGACCCAGTACTTC.

This clonotype was picked up a small number of times. The chain carries TRBV4-2 and TRBJ2-2, with 9 nucleotides matching TRBD2. Germline CDR1 reads LGHNA; CDR2 reads YNFKEQ. V was pared by 8 bases and J by 8 bases, with 15 bases of the junction left unmatched. CDR3 length: 16 residues. The CDR3 spells CASFGGIAGDGGELFF. In DNA, the CDR3 is TGTGCCAGCTTCGGAGGAATAGCGGGAGACGGTGGGGAGCTGTTTTTT.

The chain links TRBV2 to TRBJ2-1, with 12 bases matching TRBD2. This CDR3 has 16 amino acids. CDR1 is SNHLY and CDR2 is FYNNEI in the germline V gene. With V trimmed by 8 bases and J by 4 bases, 9 bases remained unmatched. DNA for the CDR3: TGTGCCAGCCCACGCGGACTAGCGGGAAGTTACAATGAGCAGTTCTTC. This sequence encodes CASPRGLAGSYNEQFF.

This rearrangement joins TRBV19 to TRBJ2-2, with D possibly being TRBD1 or TRBD2 (5 bases each). Germline V gene data show CDR1 as LNHDA and CDR2 as SQIVND (reference sequence). The CDR3 runs 13 residues. CDR3 coding DNA: TGTGGAGACGGGGCCAAGCTCACCGGGGAGCTGTTTTTT. Its protein product is CGDGAKLTGELFF. Full variable domain (missing parts from reference TRBV19 and TRBJ2-2): DGGITQSPKYLFRKEGQNVTLSCEQNLNHDAMYWYRQDPGQGLRLIYYSQIVNDFQKGDIAEGYSVSREKKESFPLTVTSAQKNPTAFYLCGDGAKLTGELFFGEGSRLTVL.

This clonotype was recorded a few times. CDR3 coding DNA: TGCGCCAGCAGCCAAACATCGCCTTGGGACACCAGCTCCTACAATGAGCAGTTCTTC. Its protein is CASSQTSPWDTSSYNEQFF. The chain employs TRBV4-3 and TRBJ2-1; a weak D match, TRBD1 (6 bases). The germline V gene has CDR1 LGHNA and CDR2 YSLEER. The CDR3 runs 19 residues. The ends were cut back, 2 bases at V and 0 bases at J, with 20 bases in the middle.

This clonotype was counted between two and nine times. The chain joins TRBV29-1 to TRBJ1-4; TRBD1 agrees at 9 bases. Germline CDR1 SQVTM, CDR2 ANQGSEA. V lost 7 bases to trimming and J lost 7 bases; unmatched junction nucleotides: 7. The CDR3 is 13 amino acids. The DNA for the CDR3 is TGCAGCGGGGAGGACAGGGGCAGTGAAAAACTGTTTTTT. This sequence encodes CSGEDRGSEKLFF.

V and J are TRBV6-5 and TRBJ2-4; D is unclear. The CDR3 runs 11 residues. The germline gives CDR1 MNHEY, CDR2 SVGAGI. V was clipped by 5 bases and J by 14 bases, with 13 bases between them. The CDR3 spells CASSHAGGEYF. The DNA for the CDR3 is TGTGCCAGCAGTCACGCCGGCGGCGAGTACTTC.

The chain is built from TRBV6-2 or TRBV6-3 and TRBJ2-7; a possible D gene is TRBD2 (6 bases). This CDR3 has 15 amino acids. Per the germline V gene, CDR1 is MNHEY and CDR2 is SVGEGT. Trimming removed 5 bases from V and 4 bases from J, with 18 bases in between. CDR3: CASSASMRDSYEQYF. The DNA for the CDR3 is TGTGCCAGCAGTGCCTCGATGCGGGACTCTTACGAGCAGTACTTC.

The chain couples TRBV18 to TRBJ2-2; 8 bases match TRBD2. V lost 2 bases and J lost 1; bases outside the gene matches: 6. The CDR3 runs 17 residues. Germline CDR1 reads KGHSH; CDR2 reads LQKENI. The CDR3 reads CASSPSIAGLNTGELFF. The CDR3 DNA reads TGTGCCAGCTCACCATCTATAGCGGGACTGAACACCGGGGAGCTGTTTTTT.

The J gene is TRBJ2-5, the V gene TRBV29-1, with 7 bases that match TRBD1. Germline trimming cut 4 bases from V and 2 bases from J; bases unmatched to any gene: 1. This CDR3 is 12 amino acids long. Germline CDR1 and CDR2: SQVTM and ANQGSEA. CDR3 in amino acids: CSVGDRQETQYF. The CDR3 coding sequence is TGCAGCGTTGGGGACAGACAAGAGACCCAGTACTTC.

This clonotype has only a few counts. This CDR3 reads CSVRGGKSTGELFF. In DNA, the CDR3 is TGCAGCGTTAGGGGGGGGAAATCCACCGGGGAGCTGTTTTTT. This chain joins TRBV29-1 and TRBJ2-2, with D possibly being TRBD2 (7 bases). The CDR3 consists of 14 residues. Germline V gene data show CDR1 as SQVTM and CDR2 as ANQGSEA. Trimming cost V 5 bases and J 4 bases, with 14 bases left between them.